This T cell receptor beta chain originates from a study of blood T cell repertoires in COVID-19. The CDR3 extends over 16 amino acids. Unmatched junction bases numbered 12, after V lost 2 bases and J lost 9 bases. Germline V gene sequence: CDR1 LNHDA, CDR2 SQIVND (reference sequence). Libraries were prepared by immunoSEQ multiplex PCR; TCRdb keeps only in-frame clonotypes and omits some of them. The profile covers tens of thousands of clones, with around 80% appearing a single time and just under 25% taken by the ten largest. Sequenced input: peripheral blood. This rearrangement joins TRBV19 to TRBJ2-1; 8 positions agree with TRBD1. This sequence was found in a man in his sixties with acute or convalescent COVID-19. The CDR3 is CASSILRDRLKFEQFF. DNA for the CDR3: TGTGCCAGTAGTATATTAAGGGACAGGTTAAAATTTGAGCAGTTCTTC.